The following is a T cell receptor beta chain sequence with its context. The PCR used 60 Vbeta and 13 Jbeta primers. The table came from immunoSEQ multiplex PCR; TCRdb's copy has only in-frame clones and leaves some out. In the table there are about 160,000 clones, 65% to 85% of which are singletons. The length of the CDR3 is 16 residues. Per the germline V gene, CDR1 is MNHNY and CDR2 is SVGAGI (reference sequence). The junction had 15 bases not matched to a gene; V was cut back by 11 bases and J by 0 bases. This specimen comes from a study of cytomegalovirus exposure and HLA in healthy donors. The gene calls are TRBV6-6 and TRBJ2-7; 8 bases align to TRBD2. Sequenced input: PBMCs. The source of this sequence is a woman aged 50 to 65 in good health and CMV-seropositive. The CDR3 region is CAAQAAAGGTSYEQYF. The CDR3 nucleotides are TGTGCCGCCCAAGCCGCGGCGGGGGGAACCTCCTACGAGCAGTACTTC.